This T cell receptor beta chain was profiled in a study of T cells in Graves' hyperthyroidism and ophthalmopathy. Points from the study as a whole: Ophthalmopathy stood apart from stable hyperthyroidism in a 13 V-J model. Clonotypes that were expanded in thyroid above 0.001 mostly appeared in blood too.

The CDR3 spans 17 residues. J lost 3 bases, V lost 5 bases, and 11 bases had no gene match. Germline values: CDR1 SGHNT, CDR2 YYREEE (reference sequence). With respect to this clonotype: Its antigen is not identified.

RNA transcripts yielded amplified TCR beta CDR3 regions. During a first-round RT-PCR of the TCR CDR3, the HTBI primer set was used. TCRdb re-derived calls from the multiplex PCR reads in MiXCR, one entry per CDR3 protein. This sample carries about 420,000 distinct CDR3 sequences, roughly 13% of them seen once, and the ten largest clones take more than 4.5%. The sequence was obtained from a woman aged 18-30 years with Graves' hyperthyroidism. The chain couples TRBV5-4 to TRBJ2-7; TRBD2 matches at 13 bases. Sequenced material: blood. The CDR3 region has the DNA TGTGCCAGCAGTCTTTCCCAGGGACTAGCGGGGAACTACGAGCAGTACTTC. Its translation: CASSLSQGLAGNYEQYF.